The rows below give T cell receptor beta chains drawn from one sample of a study of blood T cell repertoires in COVID-19. The table came from immunoSEQ multiplex PCR; TCRdb's copy has only in-frame clones and leaves some out. The sample yields roughly 53,000 clones, approximately 80% seen once. Sequencing was performed on peripheral blood. Receptors originate from a man aged 45-60 years with active or convalescent COVID-19. The CDR3 runs from the conserved cysteine through the conserved F or W. Each record gives: CDR3 protein, CDR3 DNA, clone size, CDR3 length, J gene, D gene, V gene. A D gene is named only where the DNA matches it firmly. Size tells how often a clone was seen (once, few, many) or the class of an expanded clone, and some rows leave it out.

cdr3_aa: CASSPTAYEQYF
cdr3_nt: TGTGCCAGCAGCCCGACTGCCTACGAGCAGTACTTC
clone_size: NA
cdr3_length: 12
j_call: TRBJ2-7
d_call: NA
v_call: TRBV6-1

cdr3_aa: CASSITGTGVPEAFF
cdr3_nt: TGTGCCAGTAGTATTACCGGGACAGGGGTCCCTGAAGCTTTCTTT
clone_size: NA
cdr3_length: 15
j_call: TRBJ1-1
d_call: TRBD1
v_call: TRBV19

cdr3_aa: CASSLFVTVGTGELFF
cdr3_nt: TGTGCCAGCAGTTTGTTTGTGACAGTGGGGACCGGGGAGCTGTTTTTT
clone_size: few
cdr3_length: 16
j_call: TRBJ2-2
d_call: NA
v_call: TRBV27

cdr3_aa: CASSASPGTEYEQYF
cdr3_nt: TGTGCCAGTAGTGCGTCCCCCGGGACAGAATACGAGCAGTACTTC
clone_size: NA
cdr3_length: 15
j_call: TRBJ2-7
d_call: TRBD1
v_call: TRBV19

cdr3_aa: CASSFGGLRKNIQYF
cdr3_nt: TGTGCCAGCAGCTTCGGGGGTCTGCGTAAAAACATTCAGTACTTC
clone_size: once
cdr3_length: 15
j_call: TRBJ2-4
d_call: NA
v_call: TRBV13

cdr3_aa: CASSLPSSGGTGELFF
cdr3_nt: TGTGCCAGCAGCTTACCTTCTAGCGGGGGCACCGGGGAGCTGTTTTTT
clone_size: NA
cdr3_length: 16
j_call: TRBJ2-2
d_call: TRBD2
v_call: TRBV7-2

cdr3_aa: CASSLAYGQGVSGANVLTF
cdr3_nt: TGTGCCAGCAGCTTGGCCTATGGACAGGGAGTCTCTGGGGCCAACGTCCTGACTTTC
clone_size: NA
cdr3_length: 19
j_call: TRBJ2-6
d_call: TRBD1
v_call: TRBV5-8

cdr3_aa: CASSLIAGGETQYF
cdr3_nt: TGTGCCAGCAGCTTAATAGCGGGAGGGGAGACCCAGTACTTC
clone_size: few
cdr3_length: 14
j_call: TRBJ2-5
d_call: TRBD2
v_call: TRBV7-2

cdr3_aa: CASAQGGAAITEAFF
cdr3_nt: TGTGCCAGCGCACAGGGGGGCGCCGCTATCACTGAAGCTTTCTTT
clone_size: NA
cdr3_length: 15
j_call: TRBJ1-1
d_call: TRBD1
v_call: TRBV7-9

cdr3_aa: CASSPRLLNTEAFF
cdr3_nt: TGTGCCAGCAGCCCGCGACTCCTTAACACTGAAGCTTTCTTT
clone_size: NA
cdr3_length: 14
j_call: TRBJ1-1
d_call: NA
v_call: TRBV7-9

cdr3_aa: CASRGGLAGFNTGELFF
cdr3_nt: TGTGCCAGCAGGGGGGGACTAGCGGGGTTTAACACCGGGGAGCTGTTTTTT
clone_size: NA
cdr3_length: 17
j_call: TRBJ2-2
d_call: TRBD2
v_call: TRBV27

cdr3_aa: CATSSLAGGLQETQYF
cdr3_nt: TGTGCCACCAGCAGCTTAGCGGGAGGACTCCAAGAGACCCAGTACTTC
clone_size: NA
cdr3_length: 16
j_call: TRBJ2-5
d_call: NA
v_call: TRBV21-1

cdr3_aa: CASSLTGTDEAFF
cdr3_nt: TGCGCCAGCAGCTTAACAGGGACCGATGAAGCTTTCTTT
clone_size: NA
cdr3_length: 13
j_call: TRBJ1-1
d_call: NA
v_call: TRBV5-1

cdr3_aa: CASSIPSDGSTTEAFF
cdr3_nt: TGTGCCAGTAGTATCCCCTCCGACGGGAGTACGACTGAAGCTTTCTTT
clone_size: NA
cdr3_length: 16
j_call: TRBJ1-1
d_call: NA
v_call: TRBV19

cdr3_aa: CASSQVPKASGAYEQYF
cdr3_nt: TGTGCCAGCAGCCAAGTCCCGAAGGCGAGCGGGGCCTACGAGCAGTACTTC
clone_size: NA
cdr3_length: 17
j_call: TRBJ2-7
d_call: TRBD2
v_call: TRBV3-1/TRBV3-2

cdr3_aa: CASSPPGETQYF
cdr3_nt: TGTGCCAGCAGTCCCCCAGGGGAGACCCAGTACTTC
clone_size: NA
cdr3_length: 12
j_call: TRBJ2-5
d_call: NA
v_call: TRBV6-5

cdr3_aa: CASGGVEAFF
cdr3_nt: TGTGCCAGCGGGGGGGTCGAAGCTTTCTTT
clone_size: NA
cdr3_length: 10
j_call: TRBJ1-1
d_call: NA
v_call: TRBV12-3/TRBV12-4

cdr3_aa: CASSYRGGRTEAFF
cdr3_nt: TGTGCCAGCAGTTACAGGGGGGGGCGAACTGAAGCTTTCTTT
clone_size: NA
cdr3_length: 14
j_call: TRBJ1-1
d_call: NA
v_call: TRBV6-5